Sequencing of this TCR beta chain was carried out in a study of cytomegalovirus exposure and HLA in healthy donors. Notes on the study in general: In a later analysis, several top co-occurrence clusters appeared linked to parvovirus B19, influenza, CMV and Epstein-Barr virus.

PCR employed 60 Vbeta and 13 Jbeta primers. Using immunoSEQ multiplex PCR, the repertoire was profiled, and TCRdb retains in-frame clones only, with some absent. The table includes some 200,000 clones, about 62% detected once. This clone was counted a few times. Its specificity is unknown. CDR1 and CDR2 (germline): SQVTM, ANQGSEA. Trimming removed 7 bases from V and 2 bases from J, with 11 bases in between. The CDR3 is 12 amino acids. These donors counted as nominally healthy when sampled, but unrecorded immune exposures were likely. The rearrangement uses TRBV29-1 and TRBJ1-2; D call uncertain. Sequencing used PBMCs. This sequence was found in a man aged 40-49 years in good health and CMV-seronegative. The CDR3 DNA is TGCAGCGCGGAGGCTTCCAACTATGGCTACACCTTC. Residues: CSAEASNYGYTF.